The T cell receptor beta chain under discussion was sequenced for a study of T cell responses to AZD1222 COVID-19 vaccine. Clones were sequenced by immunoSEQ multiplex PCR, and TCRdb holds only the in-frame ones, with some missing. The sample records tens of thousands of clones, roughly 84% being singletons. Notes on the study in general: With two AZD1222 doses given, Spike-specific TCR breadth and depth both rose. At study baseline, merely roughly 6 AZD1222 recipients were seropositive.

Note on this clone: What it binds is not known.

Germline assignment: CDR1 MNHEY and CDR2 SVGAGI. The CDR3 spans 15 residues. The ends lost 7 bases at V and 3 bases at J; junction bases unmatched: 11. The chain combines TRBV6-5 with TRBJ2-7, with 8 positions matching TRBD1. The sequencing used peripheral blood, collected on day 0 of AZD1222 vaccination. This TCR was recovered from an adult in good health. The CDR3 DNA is TGTGCCAGCAACAGGTGGACAGGGAATGTCTACGAGCAGTACTTC. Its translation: CASNRWTGNVYEQYF.